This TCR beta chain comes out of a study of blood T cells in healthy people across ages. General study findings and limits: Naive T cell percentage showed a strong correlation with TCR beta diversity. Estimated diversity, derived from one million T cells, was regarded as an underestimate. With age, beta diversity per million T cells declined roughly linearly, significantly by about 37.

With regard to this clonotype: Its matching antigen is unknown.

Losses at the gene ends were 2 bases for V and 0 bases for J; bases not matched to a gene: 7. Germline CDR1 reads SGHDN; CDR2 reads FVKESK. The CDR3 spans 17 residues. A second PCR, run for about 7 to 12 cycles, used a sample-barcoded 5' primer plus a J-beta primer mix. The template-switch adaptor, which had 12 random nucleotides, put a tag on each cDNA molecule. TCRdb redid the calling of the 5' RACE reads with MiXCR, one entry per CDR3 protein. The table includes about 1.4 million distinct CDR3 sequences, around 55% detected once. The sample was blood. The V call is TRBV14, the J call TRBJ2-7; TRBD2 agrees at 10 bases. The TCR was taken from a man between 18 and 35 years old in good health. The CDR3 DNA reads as TGTGCCAGCAGCCAAATTCGGGCTAGCGGGAGCTCCTACGAGCAGTACTTC. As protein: CASSQIRASGSSYEQYF.